This T cell receptor beta chain was sequenced during a study of T cells after yellow fever vaccination. This clonotype was observed a handful of times. V shed 0 bases and J 3 bases; nucleotides not matched to a gene: 3. The V gene's germline CDR1 is SGHTA and CDR2 FQGNSA. This CDR3 comprises 16 residues. 5'RACE template switching added a universal primer site and UMIs to TCR cDNA. TCRdb fed the 5' RACE reads into MiXCR, producing one record per CDR3 protein. The table lists approximately 85,000 distinct CDR3 sequences, 13% of them singletons. The specimen comprised CD8+ T cells not binding an NS4B(214-222) dextramer, sorted from PBMCs, sampled 20 to 25 days after the first yellow fever vaccination. This sequence originates from a man younger than 35 who received the YFV17D yellow fever vaccine. The V call is TRBV7-2, the J call TRBJ2-7; TRBD1 aligns across 12 bases. This CDR3 reads CASSLAGTGGNYEQYF. As DNA, the CDR3 is TGTGCCAGCAGCTTAGCCGGGACAGGGGGCAACTACGAGCAGTACTTC.